This T cell receptor beta chain was sequenced during a study of long-term antiretroviral therapy in people with HIV. Concerning this clone itself: Its antigen is currently unknown.

Study findings and constraints: Increased diversity was seen after ART, yet it remained lower than in transplant donor controls. Clones that had undergone expansion before ART prevailed in the repertoire throughout all time points.

Each participant with HIV received care in the United States. The samples comprised roughly 1-10 million cryopreserved PBMC ahead of DNA extraction. This was the immunoSEQ v3.0 assay at survey level. Some clones are missing from TCRdb's copy, which holds only in-frame ones; the method was immunoSEQ multiplex PCR. This table has some 28,000 clones, around 80% appearing once. This TCR came from a man aged 18 to 30 with HIV. Sequenced here: unsorted PBMCs, sampled 1.5 years before starting antiretroviral therapy.

The CDR3 DNA reads TGCGCCAGCAGCTTGGGAATTTTGCGGGGACCTAATCAGCCCCAGCATTTT. It yields the protein CASSLGILRGPNQPQHF. This rearrangement joins TRBV5-1 to TRBJ1-5, with D tentatively TRBD1 (5 bases). The CDR3 is 17 amino acids. V lost 0 bases and J 4 bases, leaving 17 bases between the germline ends. CDR1 is SGHRS, CDR2 YFSETQ, per germline.